The TCR beta chain under discussion was sequenced for a study of CD8 T cells in Susac syndrome. General study points: The authors acknowledged that the study's TCR sequencing and HLA analysis involved relatively few individuals.

Points on this clonotype: Its antigen is undetermined.

Random hexamers were used to reverse transcribe 0.5 to 1 ug of RNA. A single record per CDR3 protein comes from TCRdb applying MiXCR to the immunoSEQ multiplex PCR reads. The top ten hold more than 0.2% of the sample, which has roughly 140,000 distinct CDR3 sequences, approximately 96% seen once. Trimming shortened V by 7 bases and J by 0 bases, and 12 bases separated the two germline ends. The CDR3 extends over 14 amino acids. Germline-derived CDR1 and CDR2 are SGHTA and FQGNSA. This chain joins TRBV7-2 and TRBJ1-2; D might be TRBD1 (6 bases). The receptor was isolated from a human donor with multiple sclerosis. The sequenced sample consisted of CD8+ T cells from PBMCs. CDR3 nucleotides: TGTGCCAGCATTCAGGGACACCCTAACTATGGCTACACCTTC. Its protein product is CASIQGHPNYGYTF.